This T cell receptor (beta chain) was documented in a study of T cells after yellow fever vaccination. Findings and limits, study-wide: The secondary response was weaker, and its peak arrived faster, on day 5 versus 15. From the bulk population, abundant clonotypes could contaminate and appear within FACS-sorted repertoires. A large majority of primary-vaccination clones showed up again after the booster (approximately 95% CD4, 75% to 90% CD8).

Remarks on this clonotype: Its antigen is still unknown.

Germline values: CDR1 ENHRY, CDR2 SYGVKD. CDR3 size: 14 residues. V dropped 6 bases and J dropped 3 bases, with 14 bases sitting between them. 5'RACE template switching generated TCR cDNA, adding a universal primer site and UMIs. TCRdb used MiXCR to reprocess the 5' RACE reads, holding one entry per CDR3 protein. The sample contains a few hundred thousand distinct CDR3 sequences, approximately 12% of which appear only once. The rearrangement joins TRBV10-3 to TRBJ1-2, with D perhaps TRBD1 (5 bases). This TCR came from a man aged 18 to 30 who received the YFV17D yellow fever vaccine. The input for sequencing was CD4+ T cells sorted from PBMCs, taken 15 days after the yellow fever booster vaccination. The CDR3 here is CAIRPRQSDYGYTF. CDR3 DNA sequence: TGTGCCATCAGGCCCCGACAGAGCGACTATGGCTACACCTTC.